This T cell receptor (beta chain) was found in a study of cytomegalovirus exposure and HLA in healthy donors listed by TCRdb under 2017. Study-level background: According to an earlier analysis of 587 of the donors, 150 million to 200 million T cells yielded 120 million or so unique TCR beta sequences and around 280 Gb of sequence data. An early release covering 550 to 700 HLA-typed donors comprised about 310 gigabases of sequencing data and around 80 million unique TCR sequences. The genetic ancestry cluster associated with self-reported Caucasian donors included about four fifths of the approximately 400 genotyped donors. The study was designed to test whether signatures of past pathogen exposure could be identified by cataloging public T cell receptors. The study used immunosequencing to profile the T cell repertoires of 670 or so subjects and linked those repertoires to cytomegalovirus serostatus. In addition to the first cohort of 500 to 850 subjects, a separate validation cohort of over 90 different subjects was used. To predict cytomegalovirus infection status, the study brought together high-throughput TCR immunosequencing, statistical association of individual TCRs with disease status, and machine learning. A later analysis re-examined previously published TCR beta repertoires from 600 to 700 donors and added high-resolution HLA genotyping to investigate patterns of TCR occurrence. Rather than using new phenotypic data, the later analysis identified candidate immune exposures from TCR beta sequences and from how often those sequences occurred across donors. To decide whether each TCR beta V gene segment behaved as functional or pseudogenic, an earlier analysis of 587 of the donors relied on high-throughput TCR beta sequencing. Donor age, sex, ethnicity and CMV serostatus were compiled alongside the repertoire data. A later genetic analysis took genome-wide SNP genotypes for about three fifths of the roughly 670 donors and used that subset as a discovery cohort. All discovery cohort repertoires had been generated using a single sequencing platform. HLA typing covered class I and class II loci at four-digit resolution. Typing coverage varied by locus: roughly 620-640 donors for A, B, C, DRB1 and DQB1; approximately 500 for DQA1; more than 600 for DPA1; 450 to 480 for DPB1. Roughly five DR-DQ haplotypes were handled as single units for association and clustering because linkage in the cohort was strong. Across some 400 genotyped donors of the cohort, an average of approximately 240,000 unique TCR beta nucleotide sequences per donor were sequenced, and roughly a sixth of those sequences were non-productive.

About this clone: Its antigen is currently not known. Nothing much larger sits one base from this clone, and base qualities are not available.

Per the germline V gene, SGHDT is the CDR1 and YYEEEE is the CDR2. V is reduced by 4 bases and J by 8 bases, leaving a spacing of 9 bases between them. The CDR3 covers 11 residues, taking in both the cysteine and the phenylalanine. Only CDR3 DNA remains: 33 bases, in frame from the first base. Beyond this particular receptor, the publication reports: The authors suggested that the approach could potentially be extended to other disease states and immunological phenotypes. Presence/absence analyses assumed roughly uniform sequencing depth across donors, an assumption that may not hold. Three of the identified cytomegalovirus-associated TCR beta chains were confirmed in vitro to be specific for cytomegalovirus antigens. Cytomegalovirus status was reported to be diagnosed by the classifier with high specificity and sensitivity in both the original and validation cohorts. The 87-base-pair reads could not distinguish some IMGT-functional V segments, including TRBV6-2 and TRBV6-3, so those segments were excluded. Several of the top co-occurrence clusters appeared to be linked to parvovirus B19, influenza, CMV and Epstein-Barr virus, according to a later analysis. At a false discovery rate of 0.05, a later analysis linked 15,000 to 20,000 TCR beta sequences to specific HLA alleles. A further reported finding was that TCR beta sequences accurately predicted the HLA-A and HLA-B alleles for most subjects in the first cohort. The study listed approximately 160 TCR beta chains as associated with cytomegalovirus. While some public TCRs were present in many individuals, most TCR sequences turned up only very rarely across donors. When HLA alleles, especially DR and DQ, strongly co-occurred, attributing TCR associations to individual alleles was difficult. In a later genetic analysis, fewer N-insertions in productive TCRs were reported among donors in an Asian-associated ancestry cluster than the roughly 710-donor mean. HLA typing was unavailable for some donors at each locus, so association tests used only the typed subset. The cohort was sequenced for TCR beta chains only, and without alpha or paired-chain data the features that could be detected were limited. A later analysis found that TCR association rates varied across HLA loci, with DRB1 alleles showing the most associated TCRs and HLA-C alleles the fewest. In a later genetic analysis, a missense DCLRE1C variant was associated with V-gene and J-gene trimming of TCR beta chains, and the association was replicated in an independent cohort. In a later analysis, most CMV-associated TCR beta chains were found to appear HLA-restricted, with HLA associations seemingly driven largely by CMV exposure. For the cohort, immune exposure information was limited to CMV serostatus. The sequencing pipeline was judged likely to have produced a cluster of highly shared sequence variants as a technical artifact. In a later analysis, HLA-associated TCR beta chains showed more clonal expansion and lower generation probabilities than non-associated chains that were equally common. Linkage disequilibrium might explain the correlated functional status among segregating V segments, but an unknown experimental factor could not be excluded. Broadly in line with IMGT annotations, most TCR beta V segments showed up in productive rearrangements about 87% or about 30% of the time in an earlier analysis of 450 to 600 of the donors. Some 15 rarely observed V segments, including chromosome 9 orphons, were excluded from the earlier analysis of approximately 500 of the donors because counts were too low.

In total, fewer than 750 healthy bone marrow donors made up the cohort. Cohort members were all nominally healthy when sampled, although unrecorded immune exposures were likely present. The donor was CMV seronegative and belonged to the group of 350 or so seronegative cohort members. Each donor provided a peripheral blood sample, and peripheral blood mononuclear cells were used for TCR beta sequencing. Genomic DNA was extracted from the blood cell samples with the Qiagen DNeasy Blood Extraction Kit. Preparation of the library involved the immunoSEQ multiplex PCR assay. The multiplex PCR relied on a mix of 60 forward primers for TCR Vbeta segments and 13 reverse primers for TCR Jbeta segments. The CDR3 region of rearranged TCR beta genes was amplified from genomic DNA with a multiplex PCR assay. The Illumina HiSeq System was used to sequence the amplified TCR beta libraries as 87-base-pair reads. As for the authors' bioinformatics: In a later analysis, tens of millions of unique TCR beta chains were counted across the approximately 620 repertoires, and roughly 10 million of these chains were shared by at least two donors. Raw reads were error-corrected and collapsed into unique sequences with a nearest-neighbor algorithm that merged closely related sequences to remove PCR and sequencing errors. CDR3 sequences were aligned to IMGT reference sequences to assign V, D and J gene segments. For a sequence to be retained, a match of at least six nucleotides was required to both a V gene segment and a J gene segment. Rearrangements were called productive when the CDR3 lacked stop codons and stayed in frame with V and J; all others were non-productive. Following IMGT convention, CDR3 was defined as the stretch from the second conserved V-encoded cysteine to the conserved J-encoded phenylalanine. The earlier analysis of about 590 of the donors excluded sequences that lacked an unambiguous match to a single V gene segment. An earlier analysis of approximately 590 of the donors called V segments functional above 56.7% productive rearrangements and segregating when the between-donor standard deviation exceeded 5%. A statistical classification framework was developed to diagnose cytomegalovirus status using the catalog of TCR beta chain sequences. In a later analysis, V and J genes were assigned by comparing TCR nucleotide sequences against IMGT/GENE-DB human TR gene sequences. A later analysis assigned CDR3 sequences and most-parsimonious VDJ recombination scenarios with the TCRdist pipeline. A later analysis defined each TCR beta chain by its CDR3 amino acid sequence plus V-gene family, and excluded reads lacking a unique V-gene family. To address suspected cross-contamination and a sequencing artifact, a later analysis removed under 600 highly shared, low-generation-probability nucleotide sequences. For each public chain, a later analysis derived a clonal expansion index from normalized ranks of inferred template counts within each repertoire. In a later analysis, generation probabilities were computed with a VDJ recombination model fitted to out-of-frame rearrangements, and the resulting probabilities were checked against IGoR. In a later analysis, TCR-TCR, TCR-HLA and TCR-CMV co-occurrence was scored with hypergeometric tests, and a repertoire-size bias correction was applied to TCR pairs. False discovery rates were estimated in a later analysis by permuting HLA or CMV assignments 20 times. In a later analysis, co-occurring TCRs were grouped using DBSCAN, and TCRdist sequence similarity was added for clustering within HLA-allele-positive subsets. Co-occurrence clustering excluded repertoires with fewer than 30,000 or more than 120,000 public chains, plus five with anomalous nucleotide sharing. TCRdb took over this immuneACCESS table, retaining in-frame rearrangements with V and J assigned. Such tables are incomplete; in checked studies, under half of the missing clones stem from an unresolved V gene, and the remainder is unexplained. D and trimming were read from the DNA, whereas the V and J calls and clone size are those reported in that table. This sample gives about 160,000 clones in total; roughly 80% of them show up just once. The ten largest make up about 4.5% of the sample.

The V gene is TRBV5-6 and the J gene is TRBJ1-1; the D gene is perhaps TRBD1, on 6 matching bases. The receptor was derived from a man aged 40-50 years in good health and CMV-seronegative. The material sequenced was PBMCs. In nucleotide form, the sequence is TGTGCCAGCAGCCGCGACAGGGAAGCTTTCTTT. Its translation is CASSRDREAFF.